The T cell receptor (beta chain) described here comes from a study of T cells after yellow fever vaccination. General study findings and limits: CD4 and CD8 compartments shared a small share of clonotypes.

TCRdb re-called the 5' RACE reads with MiXCR, one entry per CDR3 protein. The sample comprises about 58,000 distinct CDR3 sequences, roughly 6.9% of which are singletons, and around two fifths rests with the top ten. This clonotype showed up many times. Its antigen is not identified. The sequence was collected from a man younger than 35 who received the YFV17D yellow fever vaccine. This sample comprised CD8+ T cells sorted from PBMCs, obtained on the day of the first yellow fever vaccination.

The CDR3 is CASSPRDRGYVMDYEQYF. CDR3 coding DNA: TGTGCCAGCAGCCCCCGGGACAGGGGTTACGTTATGGACTACGAGCAGTACTTC. V and J are TRBV9 and TRBJ2-7; 10 bases line up with TRBD1. The CDR3 loop spans 18 amino acids. The V segment lost 4 bases and the J segment 3 bases; nucleotides outside the gene matches: 16. From germline, CDR1 is SGDLS and CDR2 YYNGEE. The entire variable domain, with the rest obtained from reference TRBV9 and TRBJ2-7, is as follows: DSGVTQTPKHLITATGQRVTLRCSPRSGDLSVYWYQQSLDQGLQFLIQYYNGEERAKGNILERFSAQQFPDLHSELNLSSLELGDSALYFCASSPRDRGYVMDYEQYFGPGTRLTVT.